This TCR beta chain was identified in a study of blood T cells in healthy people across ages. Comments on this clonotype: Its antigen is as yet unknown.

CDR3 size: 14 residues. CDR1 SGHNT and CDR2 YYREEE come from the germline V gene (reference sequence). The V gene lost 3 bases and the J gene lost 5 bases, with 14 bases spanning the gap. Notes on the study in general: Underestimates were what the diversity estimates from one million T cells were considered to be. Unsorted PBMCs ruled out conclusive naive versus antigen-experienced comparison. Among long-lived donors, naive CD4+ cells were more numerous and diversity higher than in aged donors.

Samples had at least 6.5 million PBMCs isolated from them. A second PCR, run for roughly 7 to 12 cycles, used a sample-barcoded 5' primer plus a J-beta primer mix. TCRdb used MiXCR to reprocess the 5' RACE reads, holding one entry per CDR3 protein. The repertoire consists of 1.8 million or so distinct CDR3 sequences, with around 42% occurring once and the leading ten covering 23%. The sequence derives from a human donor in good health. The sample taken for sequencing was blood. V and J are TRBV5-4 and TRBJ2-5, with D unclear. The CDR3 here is CASSSHITGETQYF. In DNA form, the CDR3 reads TGTGCCAGCAGCTCTCACATCACCGGGGAGACCCAGTACTTC.